This TCR beta chain was sequenced in a study of cytomegalovirus exposure and HLA in healthy donors. Across the whole study: There were 350 to 400 genotyped donors. Of these, 75% to 90% fell in the genetic ancestry cluster associated with self-reported Caucasian donors. Overall study results and limits: More clonal expansion characterized HLA-associated TCR beta chains than equally common others in a later analysis. Later analysis demonstrated an association between a missense DCLRE1C variant and TCR beta V- and J-gene trimming.

The PCR contained 60 Vbeta and 13 Jbeta primers. The assay was immunoSEQ multiplex PCR, and TCRdb's table has in-frame clones only and misses some. Listed are 95,000 to 150,000 clones; over 2% falls within the top ten. Concerning this clone: Its antigen is unidentified.

The source of this sequence is a man between 35 and 55 years old in good health and CMV-seronegative. The sequenced sample consisted of PBMCs.

DNA of the CDR3: TGTGCCAGCAGTCCCCAGCAGGGGGCTTGGGAAAAACTGTTTTTT. Translation gives CASSPQQGAWEKLFF. The V call is TRBV28, the J call TRBJ1-4; 8 bases are shared with TRBD1. J was trimmed by 8 bases and V by 5 bases; bases with no gene match: 10. Germline assignment: CDR1 MDHEN and CDR2 SYDVKM. This CDR3 contains 15 residues.